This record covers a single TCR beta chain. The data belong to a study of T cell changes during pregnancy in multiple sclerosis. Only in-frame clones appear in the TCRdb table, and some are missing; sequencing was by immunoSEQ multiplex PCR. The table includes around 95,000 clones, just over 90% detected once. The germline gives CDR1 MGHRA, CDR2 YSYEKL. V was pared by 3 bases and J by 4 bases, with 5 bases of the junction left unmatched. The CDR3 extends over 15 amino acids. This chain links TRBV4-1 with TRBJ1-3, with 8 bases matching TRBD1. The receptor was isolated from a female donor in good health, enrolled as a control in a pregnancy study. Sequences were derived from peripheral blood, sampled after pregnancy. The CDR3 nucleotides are TGCGCCAGCAGCCAGGCCAGGGGGCGAGGAAACACCATATATTTT. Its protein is CASSQARGRGNTIYF.